These 21 T cell receptor beta chains came from one sample sequenced in a study of cytomegalovirus exposure and HLA in healthy donors. PCR involved 60 Vbeta and 13 Jbeta primers. The assay was immunoSEQ multiplex PCR, and TCRdb's table has in-frame clones only and misses some. The sample shows over 130,000 clones, about four fifths of them seen only once. Sample: PBMCs. Source of these receptors: a man aged 45-65 years in good health and CMV-seropositive.

Only a few counts were recorded for this clone. The rearrangement links TRBV28 to TRBJ1-2; 9 positions match TRBD1. The CDR3 is 17 amino acids. Germline V CDR1 and CDR2: MDHEN, SYDVKM. V was clipped by 2 bases and J by 7 bases; unmatched bases: 14. The CDR3 DNA is TGTGCCAGCAGTTTACAGGGGATACAGGGGGCGCTGGGTGGCTACACCTTC. Amino acid sequence: CASSLQGIQGALGGYTF.

This chain connects TRBV19 to TRBJ2-7; 7 bases are shared with TRBD2. The length of the CDR3 is 15 residues. The trim removed 2 bases at V and 3 bases at J, leaving 7 bases unmatched. Germline CDR1 LNHDA, CDR2 SQIVND (reference sequence). The CDR3 nucleotides read TGTGCCAGTAGTATAAGCCTAGCGGAGATCTACGAGCAGTACTTC. Encoded protein: CASSISLAEIYEQYF.

The rearrangement uses TRBV7-6 and TRBJ2-7, with TRBD1 matching 7 bases. The CDR3 is 15 amino acids. Looked up from germline, CDR1 is SGHVS and CDR2 is FNYEAQ. The J segment lost 2 bases and the V segment lost 4 bases, leaving 8 bases of the junction unmatched. The CDR3 DNA follows: TGTGCCAGCAGCTCTTTATACGACAGGGCCTACGAGCAGTACTTC. Translated: CASSSLYDRAYEQYF.

The chain links TRBV25-1 to TRBJ2-7; D not certain. Trimming pared 3 bases from V and 2 bases from J, leaving 11 bases between. Germline V gene data show CDR1 as MGHDK and CDR2 as SYGVNS. CDR3 length: 14 amino acids. CDR3 nucleotide sequence: TGTGCCAGCAGTGAGGCGACTGCGGCCTACGAGCAGTACTTC. Translation: CASSEATAAYEQYF.

The chain recombines TRBV4-1 with TRBJ1-4; perhaps TRBD1 as D (5 bases). V was cut by 0 bases and J by 7 bases, with 9 bases left in between. The CDR3 is 14 residues long. Germline V gives CDR1 MGHRA, CDR2 YSYEKL. The CDR3 spells CASSQEGVSEKLFF. CDR3 sequence (DNA): TGCGCCAGCAGCCAAGAAGGGGTTAGTGAAAAACTGTTTTTT.

The CDR3 sequence is CASSVSGARTYTGELFF. The CDR3 DNA is TGTGCCAGCAGCGTTAGCGGGGCTAGGACCTACACCGGGGAGCTGTTTTTT. This chain uses TRBV9 with TRBJ2-2; 8 nucleotides align to TRBD2. CDR1 is SGDLS and CDR2 is YYNGEE in the germline V gene. Trimming removed 2 bases from V and 3 bases from J; junction bases left unmatched: 9. CDR3 length: 17 residues.

Points on this clone: Other DNA sequences within the sample encode an identical CDR3. The V gene is TRBV5-1, the J gene TRBJ1-1; TRBD1 agrees at 7 bases. Trimming removed 3 bases from V and 3 bases from J; junction bases left unmatched: 2. This CDR3 spans 13 amino acids. Germline CDR1 SGHRS, CDR2 YFSETQ. The CDR3 bases are TGCGCCAGCAGCTCCAGGGGGGACACTGAAGCTTTCTTT. It yields the protein CASSSRGDTEAFF.

V and J are TRBV7-2 and TRBJ2-7; the D gene is possibly TRBD1 (6 bases). The germline gives CDR1 SGHTA, CDR2 FQGNSA. The V end was cut by 5 bases, the J end by 2 bases, with 16 bases between. The CDR3 extends over 15 amino acids. DNA for the CDR3: TGTGCCAGCAGCAGACTCGACAGGAGCGCCTACGAGCAGTACTTC. Protein sequence: CASSRLDRSAYEQYF. The full variable domain, with the rest looked up from reference TRBV7-2 and TRBJ2-7, is GAGVSQSPSNKVTEKGKDVELRCDPISGHTALYWYRQSLGQGLEFLIYFQGNSAPDKSGLPSDRFSAERTGGSVSTLTIQRTQQEDSAVYLCASSRLDRSAYEQYFGPGTRLTVT.

This clone was counted only a few times. This chain connects TRBV23-1 to TRBJ2-3; TRBD2 matches 10 bases. TRBV23-1 is filed as an ORF, its function uncertain. V shed 3 bases and J 2 bases; nucleotides not matched to a gene: 8. This CDR3 has 17 amino acids. CDR3 loop: CASSQGFLAGVTDTQYF. In DNA form, the CDR3 reads TGCGCCAGCAGTCAGGGCTTTCTAGCGGGAGTCACAGATACGCAGTATTTT.

This chain links TRBV10-2 with TRBJ1-5; possible D gene TRBD1, 5 bases. The germline CDR1 and CDR2 sequences are WSHSY and SAAADI. V shed 4 bases and J shed 1 base, with 11 bases lying between them. The CDR3 has 15 amino acids. The CDR3 is CASSGQGSSNQPQHF. The CDR3 DNA reads as TGCGCCAGCAGTGGGCAGGGCTCGAGCAATCAGCCCCAGCATTTT.

This clone was found a few times. The chain links TRBV9 to TRBJ2-5; TRBD1 matches at 7 bases. CDR3 size: 13 residues. Germline CDR1 is SGDLS and CDR2 is YYNGEE. With V trimmed by 3 bases and J by 3 bases, 2 bases remained unmatched. The CDR3 loop reads CASSEGQEETQYF. Written as DNA, the CDR3 is TGTGCCAGCAGCGAAGGACAGGAAGAGACCCAGTACTTC. The full variable domain, with the rest looked up from reference TRBV9 and TRBJ2-5, is DSGVTQTPKHLITATGQRVTLRCSPRSGDLSVYWYQQSLDQGLQFLIQYYNGEERAKGNILERFSAQQFPDLHSELNLSSLELGDSALYFCASSEGQEETQYFGPGTRLLVL.

The V and J genes are TRBV6-6 and TRBJ1-1; 10 bases are a match to TRBD1. The CDR3 is 13 residues long. The V gene's germline CDR1 is MNHNY and CDR2 SVGAGI (reference sequence). V dropped 5 bases and J dropped 7; count of bases not matched to a gene: 4. The CDR3 sequence is CASSRQGANEAFF. For the CDR3, the DNA is TGTGCCAGCAGTCGACAGGGGGCCAATGAAGCTTTCTTT.

The rearrangement links TRBV28 to TRBJ1-2; 8 bases are shared with TRBD1. The germline V gene encodes CDR1 MDHEN and CDR2 SYDVKM. Trimming took 5 bases from V and 3 from J; bases not matched to a gene: 5. The CDR3 extends over 14 amino acids. The CDR3 DNA reads as TGTGCCAGCAGTCCGACACAGGGGGACTATGGCTACACCTTC. It codes for CASSPTQGDYGYTF.

V usage is TRBV5-5 and J usage is TRBJ2-5; possible D gene TRBD2, 6 bases. Germline V gives CDR1 SGHKS, CDR2 YYEKEE (reference sequence). V lost 2 bases, J lost 0 bases, and 17 bases lay in between. CDR3 length: 17 amino acids. The chain's CDR3 is CASSFHLRGVYQETQYF. CDR3 bases: TGTGCCAGCAGCTTTCATTTACGCGGGGTGTACCAAGAGACCCAGTACTTC.

This clone was detected only a few times. Other DNA sequences in the sample encode the same CDR3. The rearrangement uses TRBV28 and TRBJ1-1; D perhaps matches TRBD1 (5 bases). V shed 8 bases and J shed 1 base, with 8 bases lying between them. The V gene's germline CDR1 is MDHEN and CDR2 SYDVKM. CDR3 size: 12 residues. CDR3 residues: CASFGGNTEAFF. CDR3 DNA: TGTGCCAGCTTCGGGGGGAACACTGAAGCTTTCTTT.

The chain links TRBV27 to TRBJ2-7, with TRBD2 identical over 10 bases. J was trimmed by 3 bases and V by 4 bases; bases with no gene match: 18. This CDR3 is 19 amino acids long. Per the germline V gene, CDR1 is MNHEY and CDR2 is SMNVEV (reference sequence). For the CDR3, the DNA is TGTGCCAGCAGTTCCCGGGCTCCGAATCTAGCGGGGGACTTCTACGAGCAGTACTTC. Protein product: CASSSRAPNLAGDFYEQYF.

This chain uses TRBV29-1 with TRBJ2-1; tentatively, D is TRBD2 (6 bases). The CDR3 is 13 residues long. The germline V and J ends were trimmed by 3 bases and 0 bases, with 6 bases remaining between them. The V gene's germline CDR1 is SQVTM and CDR2 ANQGSEA. In DNA, the CDR3 is TGCAGCGTTGACGGGGGCTCCTACAATGAGCAGTTCTTC. This codes for CSVDGGSYNEQFF.

Only a few counts were recorded for this clone. The rearrangement joins TRBV5-6 to TRBJ2-2, with 7 bases lining up with TRBD2. The length of the CDR3 is 16 residues. Germline-derived CDR1 and CDR2 are SGHDT and YYEEEE. V lost 0 bases, J lost 4 bases, and 6 bases stayed unmatched. CDR3 loop: CASSLEGLAVTGELFF. The CDR3 nucleotides are TGTGCCAGCAGCTTGGAAGGGCTAGCGGTCACCGGGGAGCTGTTTTTT.

The sample holds one count of this clone. The chain links TRBV2 to TRBJ2-7; D gene unclear. V lost 4 bases and J lost 5, with 6 bases in between. The germline V gene encodes CDR1 SNHLY and CDR2 FYNNEI. The CDR3 has 11 residues. CDR3 in DNA: TGTGCCAGCAGTGTAGAGGACGAGCAGTACTTC. Residues: CASSVEDEQYF.

V usage is TRBV6-4 and J usage is TRBJ2-7; TRBD2 matches at 9 bases. Germline CDR1 is MRHNA and CDR2 is SNTAGT. The J segment lost 2 bases and the V segment lost 3 bases, leaving 5 bases of the junction unmatched. The CDR3 has 15 amino acids. The CDR3 region is CASSEGLAGAYEQYF. The CDR3 bases are TGTGCCAGCAGTGAGGGCTTAGCGGGAGCCTACGAGCAGTACTTC.

This chain connects TRBV27 to TRBJ1-2; TRBD1 aligns across 10 bases. V lost 2 bases, J lost 6 bases, and 12 bases stayed unmatched. The CDR3 totals 17 residues. The germline V gene has CDR1 MNHEY and CDR2 SMNVEV (reference sequence). The CDR3 protein is CASSLDPRTGGSDGYTF. The CDR3 DNA reads as TGTGCCAGCAGTTTAGACCCCAGGACAGGGGGTTCCGATGGCTACACCTTC.